Listed below are T cell receptor beta chains from one sample, sequenced in a study of T-cell memory formation after mild COVID-19. One entry per CDR3 protein, called by TCRdb with MiXCR from the 5' RACE reads. The table lists about 50,000 distinct CDR3 sequences, around 7.3% of them singletons. Sequenced material: PBMCs or a T cell subset sorted from them (not recorded which). These receptors all come from a man younger than 35 who had mild COVID-19 (a few samples of this study predate the infection). Cell type and time point are not known. The conserved cysteine and the conserved F or W are not part of the CDR3 here. Each record gives: clone size, V gene, D gene, CDR3 length, J gene, CDR3 protein. D genes are given only for firm matches. Size tells how often a clone was seen (once, few, many) or the class of an expanded clone, and some rows leave it out.

abundance: NA; v_gene: TRBV2; d_gene: NA; len: 10; j_gene: TRBJ2-2; CDR3aa: ASTPYPGELF
abundance: many; v_gene: TRBV7-9; d_gene: NA; len: 12; j_gene: TRBJ2-7; CDR3aa: ASSSTTGSYEQY
abundance: many; v_gene: TRBV5-1; d_gene: NA; len: 14; j_gene: TRBJ2-3; CDR3aa: ASSLGPTGSTDTQY
abundance: NA; v_gene: TRBV7-2; d_gene: NA; len: 12; j_gene: TRBJ2-7; CDR3aa: ASSPRQGLYEQY
abundance: many; v_gene: TRBV7-3; d_gene: TRBD2; len: 12; j_gene: TRBJ2-3; CDR3aa: ASSLRLAADTQY
abundance: NA; v_gene: TRBV5-1; d_gene: TRBD1; len: 15; j_gene: TRBJ1-1; CDR3aa: ASSFRPQGQVNTEAF
abundance: NA; v_gene: TRBV24-1; d_gene: NA; len: 12; j_gene: TRBJ1-1; CDR3aa: ATRGPRMNTEAF
abundance: NA; v_gene: TRBV18; d_gene: TRBD2; len: 14; j_gene: TRBJ2-3; CDR3aa: ASSPFGAGGRDTQY
abundance: NA; v_gene: TRBV20-1; d_gene: NA; len: 13; j_gene: TRBJ2-3; CDR3aa: SARDTGISGDTQY
abundance: few; v_gene: TRBV7-2; d_gene: NA; len: 12; j_gene: TRBJ1-6; CDR3aa: ASSHGQPNSPLH
abundance: many; v_gene: TRBV18; d_gene: TRBD1; len: 12; j_gene: TRBJ1-2; CDR3aa: ASSPTTGSYGYT
abundance: many; v_gene: TRBV7-6; d_gene: NA; len: 12; j_gene: TRBJ2-5; CDR3aa: ASSLEVTGGTQY
abundance: many; v_gene: TRBV4-3; d_gene: NA; len: 11; j_gene: TRBJ2-5; CDR3aa: ASSQDWRETQY
abundance: many; v_gene: TRBV4-1; d_gene: TRBD1; len: 14; j_gene: TRBJ2-5; CDR3aa: ASSQERQGLGETQY
abundance: few; v_gene: TRBV4-3; d_gene: NA; len: 13; j_gene: TRBJ1-1; CDR3aa: ASSQDRQHGTEAF
abundance: NA; v_gene: TRBV11-2; d_gene: NA; len: 11; j_gene: TRBJ1-4; CDR3aa: ASSLAGGEKLF
abundance: many; v_gene: TRBV18; d_gene: NA; len: 11; j_gene: TRBJ1-2; CDR3aa: ASSPGRLSGYT
abundance: few; v_gene: TRBV20-1; d_gene: TRBD1; len: 10; j_gene: TRBJ1-1; CDR3aa: SAGTGATEAF
abundance: few; v_gene: TRBV11-2; d_gene: NA; len: 9; j_gene: TRBJ1-2; CDR3aa: ATAANYGYT
abundance: NA; v_gene: TRBV7-2; d_gene: TRBD2; len: 14; j_gene: TRBJ2-3; CDR3aa: ASSLLAGGPPDTQY
abundance: few; v_gene: TRBV20-1; d_gene: NA; len: 11; j_gene: TRBJ1-2; CDR3aa: SASTGLADGYT
abundance: few; v_gene: TRBV2; d_gene: NA; len: 11; j_gene: TRBJ1-1; CDR3aa: ASRGAGYTEAF
abundance: few; v_gene: TRBV11-3; d_gene: TRBD1; len: 11; j_gene: TRBJ2-1; CDR3aa: ASSQGAQLSQF
abundance: few; v_gene: TRBV20-1; d_gene: NA; len: 10; j_gene: TRBJ1-6; CDR3aa: SARILSSPLH
abundance: many; v_gene: TRBV9; d_gene: NA; len: 13; j_gene: TRBJ2-1; CDR3aa: ASSLGGGQYNEQF
abundance: few; v_gene: TRBV6-5; d_gene: TRBD2; len: 13; j_gene: TRBJ2-3; CDR3aa: ASSYWGGGTDTQY
abundance: NA; v_gene: TRBV20-1; d_gene: NA; len: 12; j_gene: TRBJ1-5; CDR3aa: SARDPSGHQPQH
abundance: few; v_gene: TRBV11-2; d_gene: TRBD1; len: 11; j_gene: TRBJ1-2; CDR3aa: ASSESTGYGYT
abundance: many; v_gene: TRBV7-9; d_gene: TRBD2; len: 11; j_gene: TRBJ2-3; CDR3aa: ASSPTGGDTQY
abundance: few; v_gene: TRBV2; d_gene: NA; len: 11; j_gene: TRBJ2-6; CDR3aa: ASTRSGANVLT
abundance: NA; v_gene: TRBV20-1; d_gene: NA; len: 10; j_gene: TRBJ2-7; CDR3aa: SASSTPTEQY
abundance: few; v_gene: TRBV14; d_gene: TRBD1; len: 12; j_gene: TRBJ1-2; CDR3aa: ASSQATGGFGYT
abundance: few; v_gene: TRBV5-1; d_gene: TRBD1; len: 13; j_gene: TRBJ2-2; CDR3aa: ASSLETGGIGELF
abundance: NA; v_gene: TRBV12-3/TRBV12-4; d_gene: NA; len: 12; j_gene: TRBJ1-3; CDR3aa: ASNKGHLGNTIY
abundance: many; v_gene: TRBV14; d_gene: TRBD1; len: 15; j_gene: TRBJ2-2; CDR3aa: ASSLNSGGASTGELF
abundance: few; v_gene: TRBV6-2/TRBV6-3; d_gene: NA; len: 11; j_gene: TRBJ1-1; CDR3aa: ASSYSEGTEAF
abundance: few; v_gene: TRBV7-9; d_gene: TRBD1; len: 13; j_gene: TRBJ1-1; CDR3aa: ASSLATGQNTEAF
abundance: many; v_gene: TRBV29-1; d_gene: NA; len: 12; j_gene: TRBJ2-4; CDR3aa: SVSEGVAKNIQY
abundance: many; v_gene: TRBV7-2; d_gene: NA; len: 13; j_gene: TRBJ2-3; CDR3aa: ASSLVVSSTDTQY